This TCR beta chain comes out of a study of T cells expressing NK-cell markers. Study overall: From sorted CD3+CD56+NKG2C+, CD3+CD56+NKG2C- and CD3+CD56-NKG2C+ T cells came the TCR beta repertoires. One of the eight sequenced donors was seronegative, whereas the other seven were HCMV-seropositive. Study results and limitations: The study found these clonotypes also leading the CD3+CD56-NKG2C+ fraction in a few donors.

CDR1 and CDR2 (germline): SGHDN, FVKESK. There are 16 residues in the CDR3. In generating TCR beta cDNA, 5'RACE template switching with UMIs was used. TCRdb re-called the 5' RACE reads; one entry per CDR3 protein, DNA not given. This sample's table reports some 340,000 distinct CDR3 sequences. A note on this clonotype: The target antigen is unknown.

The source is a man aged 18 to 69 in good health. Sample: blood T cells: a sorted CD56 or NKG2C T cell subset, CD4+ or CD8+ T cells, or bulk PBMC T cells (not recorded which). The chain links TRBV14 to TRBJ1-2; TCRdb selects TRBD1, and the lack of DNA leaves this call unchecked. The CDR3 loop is CASSLAGTGYHYGYTF. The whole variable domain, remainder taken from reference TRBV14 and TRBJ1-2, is EAGVTQFPSHSVIEKGQTVTLRCDPISGHDNLYWYRRVMGKEIKFLLHFVKESKQDESGMPNNRFLAERTGGTYSTLKVQPAELEDSGVYFCASSLAGTGYHYGYTFGSGTRLTVV.